Listed below are T cell receptor beta chains from one sample, sequenced in a study of cytomegalovirus exposure and HLA in healthy donors. The table came from immunoSEQ multiplex PCR; TCRdb's copy has only in-frame clones and leaves some out. The table has about 61,000 clones, around 90% seen once. Sequencing was done on a sample of PBMCs. These receptors were collected from a man under 40 in good health and CMV-seropositive. Both conserved end residues are part of each CDR3. A D gene is named only where the DNA matches it firmly. Clone sizes are given selectively: once, few, many, or a class where the clone is expanded.

TRBD1 | TRBJ2-5 | NA | TRBV6-1 | CASSEVWTGGGETQYF | TGTGCCAGCAGTGAAGTCTGGACAGGGGGAGGAGAGACCCAGTACTTC
NA | TRBJ1-1 | NA | TRBV7-2 | CASSLEGADTEAFF | TGTGCCAGCAGCTTAGAAGGGGCGGATACTGAAGCTTTCTTT
NA | TRBJ1-1 | NA | TRBV18 | CASSAGVNTEAFF | TGTGCCAGCTCAGCAGGGGTGAACACTGAAGCTTTCTTT
NA | TRBJ1-5 | NA | TRBV6-5 | CASSYSGQPQHF | TGTGCCAGCAGTTACTCCGGGCAGCCCCAGCATTTT
NA | TRBJ2-7 | NA | TRBV18 | CASSPNTGREQYF | TGTGCCAGCTCACCGAATACAGGGCGCGAGCAGTACTTC
TRBD2 | TRBJ2-1 | NA | TRBV7-2 | CASSIGTSVPEQFF | TGTGCCAGCAGCATAGGGACTAGCGTTCCTGAGCAGTTCTTC
NA | TRBJ1-1 | NA | TRBV6-5 | CASSYSRTENTEAFF | TGTGCCAGCAGTTACTCCCGGACAGAGAACACTGAAGCTTTCTTT
TRBD1 | TRBJ1-2 | few | TRBV28 | CASITGQRSLGYTF | TGTGCCAGCATCACGGGACAGAGAAGTCTTGGCTACACCTTC
NA | TRBJ2-7 | NA | TRBV7-9 | CASSSGNEQYF | TGTGCCAGCAGCTCAGGAAACGAGCAGTACTTC
TRBD2 | TRBJ2-3 | NA | TRBV5-4 | CASSRRLAGVRDTQYF | TGTGCCAGCAGCCGCAGACTAGCGGGAGTCCGAGATACGCAGTATTTT
TRBD2 | TRBJ2-1 | NA | TRBV7-3 | CASSPWTSSSEQFF | TGTGCCAGCAGCCCATGGACTAGTTCAAGTGAGCAGTTCTTC
NA | TRBJ2-1 | few | TRBV4-3 | CASSQAPREYEQFF | TGCGCCAGCAGCCAAGCCCCCCGGGAGTACGAGCAGTTCTTC
NA | TRBJ1-5 | NA | TRBV5-5 | CASSGGRAHQPQHF | TGTGCCAGCTCGGGGGGGCGGGCGCATCAGCCCCAGCATTTT
TRBD1 | TRBJ2-7 | once | TRBV6-1 | CASTRDRVDYEQYF | TGTGCCAGCACCCGAGACAGGGTGGATTACGAGCAGTACTTC
NA | TRBJ1-2 | once | TRBV7-9 | CASSLGPRGYTF | TGTGCCAGCAGCTTAGGTCCCCGGGGCTACACCTTC
NA | TRBJ2-2 | NA | TRBV5-1 | CASSSQGTGELFF | TGCGCCAGCAGCTCACAGGGTACCGGGGAGCTGTTTTTT
NA | TRBJ1-2 | NA | TRBV7-9 | CSTFFSDYGYTF | TGTTCCACCTTTTTCTCGGACTATGGCTACACCTTC
TRBD1 | TRBJ2-2 | NA | TRBV6-1 | CASTLTGGTGELFF | TGTGCCAGCACCCTGACAGGGGGCACCGGGGAGCTGTTTTTT
NA | TRBJ2-7 | NA | TRBV21-1 | CASSKVRSGGRSGTDFYEQYF | TGTGCCAGCAGCAAAGTTAGGTCGGGAGGGAGGTCGGGCACCGACTTCTACGAGCAGTACTTC
NA | TRBJ2-7 | NA | TRBV6-5 | CASQKGLTYEQYF | TGTGCCAGCCAAAAGGGGTTGACGTACGAGCAGTACTTC
TRBD2 | TRBJ2-3 | NA | TRBV5-1 | CASSLDPTSGRDTDTQYF | TGCGCCAGCAGCTTGGATCCCACTAGCGGGAGGGACACAGATACGCAGTATTTT
NA | TRBJ1-6 | NA | TRBV5-1 | CASSLGSGPENSPLHF | TGCGCCAGCAGCTTGGGGTCTGGGCCGGAAAATTCACCCCTCCACTTT
NA | TRBJ2-7 | NA | TRBV5-1 | CASSLVSGTYEQYF | TGCGCCAGCAGCTTGGTATCGGGGACCTACGAGCAGTACTTC
TRBD1 | TRBJ2-1 | NA | TRBV11-3 | CASSFRDRGNEQFF | TGTGCCAGCAGCTTCCGGGACAGGGGGAATGAGCAGTTCTTC
NA | TRBJ1-1 | NA | TRBV27 | CASSLWGGREAFF | TGTGCCAGCAGTTTATGGGGGGGGCGCGAAGCTTTCTTT
NA | TRBJ1-5 | NA | TRBV28 | CASKPEYQPQHF | TGTGCCAGCAAGCCCGAATACCAGCCCCAGCATTTT
NA | TRBJ1-1 | NA | TRBV11-2 | CASSFPQGGVTEAFF | TGTGCCAGCAGCTTCCCCCAGGGCGGTGTGACTGAAGCTTTCTTT
TRBD2 | TRBJ2-1 | NA | TRBV10-3 | CAISESSAGGRSEQFF | TGTGCCATCAGTGAGTCGTCGGCGGGAGGGAGGAGTGAGCAGTTCTTC
NA | TRBJ2-6 | NA | TRBV7-2 | CASSLAGGAGANVLTF | TGTGCCAGCAGCTTAGCAGGAGGGGCTGGGGCCAACGTCCTGACTTTC
NA | TRBJ1-1 | NA | TRBV5-4 | CASSSQGNTEAFF | TGTGCCAGCAGCTCTCAGGGGAACACTGAAGCTTTCTTT
TRBD2 | TRBJ2-3 | NA | TRBV18 | CASSPLAGETDTQYF | TGTGCCAGCTCACCACTAGCGGGAGAGACAGATACGCAGTATTTT
TRBD2 | TRBJ2-7 | NA | TRBV11-2 | CASSQWTSGAYEQYF | TGTGCCAGCAGTCAATGGACTAGCGGGGCCTACGAGCAGTACTTC
NA | TRBJ2-3 | NA | TRBV21-1 | CASSIEGQNTDTQYF | TGTGCCAGCAGCATAGAAGGACAGAACACAGATACGCAGTATTTT
NA | TRBJ2-5 | NA | TRBV4-3 | CASSQGTQETQYF | TGCGCCAGCAGCCAAGGGACACAAGAGACCCAGTACTTC
NA | TRBJ2-2 | NA | TRBV4-1 | CASSLRTANTGELFF | TGCGCCAGCAGCCTTCGGACAGCGAACACCGGGGAGCTGTTTTTT
NA | TRBJ1-2 | NA | TRBV29-1 | CSVDPSDSPDGYTF | TGCAGCGTTGACCCTTCGGACAGTCCCGATGGCTACACCTTC
TRBD2 | TRBJ2-3 | once | TRBV13 | CASSVGTSGRDLDTQYF | TGTGCCAGCAGCGTAGGGACTAGCGGGAGGGACTTGGATACGCAGTATTTT
NA | TRBJ2-3 | NA | TRBV7-3 | CASSSQGGTDTQYF | TGTGCCAGCAGCTCACAAGGGGGCACAGATACGCAGTATTTT
NA | TRBJ1-2 | NA | TRBV7-9 | CASSRDLSFYGYTF | TGTGCCAGCAGCCGGGATCTTAGCTTTTATGGCTACACCTTC
NA | TRBJ2-1 | few | TRBV27 | CASSRSYNEQFF | TGTGCCAGCAGCCGCTCCTACAATGAGCAGTTCTTC
NA | TRBJ1-1 | NA | TRBV18 | CASTSLGRGTEAFF | TGTGCCAGCACGTCCTTGGGACGGGGGACTGAAGCTTTCTTT
TRBD1 | TRBJ1-1 | few | TRBV30 | CAWSEYTYLQGDTEAFF | TGTGCCTGGAGTGAATACACTTATTTACAGGGGGACACTGAAGCTTTCTTT